Below, 17 T cell receptor beta chains from the same sample are listed, as sequenced in a study of blood T cells in healthy people across ages. A second about 7 to 12 cycle PCR used barcoded and J-beta primers. TCRdb re-called the 5' RACE reads through MiXCR, storing one row per CDR3 protein. This table has 500,000 to 550,000 distinct CDR3 sequences, about 24% appearing once. These same records also appear under a second study, on T cells of mothers and their children.

The sequencing input was blood. Source of these receptors: a boy aged 5-17 years in good health.

This clonotype was recorded many times. This chain uses TRBV5-1 with TRBJ1-6; D uncertain. Germline loops: CDR1 SGHRS, CDR2 YFSETQ. CDR3 length equals 15 residues. V shed 0 bases and J shed 5 bases, with 9 bases lying between them. The CDR3: CASSLATRDNSPLHF. CDR3 sequence (DNA): TGCGCCAGCAGCTTGGCCACGCGGGATAATTCACCCCTCCACTTT.

This clonotype has more than one count but fewer than ten. This chain joins TRBV28 and TRBJ1-1, with 7 bases identical to TRBD1. The V gene end was trimmed by 5 bases and the J gene end by 3 bases; junction bases not matched to a gene: 6. Germline V gene data show CDR1 as MDHEN and CDR2 as SYDVKM. CDR3 length equals 14 residues. CDR3 sequence: CASSHRGSDTEAFF. In DNA form, the CDR3 reads TGTGCCAGCAGTCACAGGGGTTCGGACACTGAAGCTTTCTTT. The variable domain in full, completed from reference TRBV28 and TRBJ1-1, reads DVKVTQSSRYLVKRTGEKVFLECVQDMDHENMFWYRQDPGLGLRLIYFSYDVKMKEKGDIPEGYSVSREKKERFSLILESASTNQTSMYLCASSHRGSDTEAFFGQGTRLTVV.

This clonotype was detected a few times. This rearrangement joins TRBV10-3 to TRBJ2-7; 7 nucleotides line up with TRBD2. Germline V CDR1 and CDR2: ENHRY, SYGVKD. The CDR3 has 14 residues. The V gene end was trimmed by 3 bases and the J gene end by 1 base; junction bases not matched to a gene: 3. The CDR3, as DNA: TGTGCCATCAGTGATTCAGCGGGGTCCTACGAGCAGTACTTC. Its protein product is CAISDSAGSYEQYF.

In its sample, this clonotype was seen a few times. The V call is TRBV20-1, the J call TRBJ1-1; tentatively, D is TRBD1 (6 bases). The CDR3 totals 11 residues. The germline V and J ends were trimmed by 6 bases and 8 bases, with 13 bases remaining between them. The germline V gene has CDR1 DFQATT and CDR2 SNEGSKA (reference sequence). CDR3 loop: CSAPRGTEAFF. CDR3 in DNA: TGCAGTGCCCCAAGGGGGACAGAAGCTTTCTTT.

The rearrangement uses TRBV9 and TRBJ1-1; D perhaps matches TRBD1 (5 bases). The germline gives CDR1 SGDLS, CDR2 YYNGEE. This CDR3 is built from 13 residues. V was clipped by 3 bases and J by 5 bases, with 11 bases between them. The CDR3 spells CASSAGDKTEAFF. CDR3 nucleotide sequence: TGTGCCAGCAGCGCGGGGGATAAGACTGAAGCTTTCTTT. The complete variable domain, with remaining parts taken from reference TRBV9 and TRBJ1-1, reads DSGVTQTPKHLITATGQRVTLRCSPRSGDLSVYWYQQSLDQGLQFLIQYYNGEERAKGNILERFSAQQFPDLHSELNLSSLELGDSALYFCASSAGDKTEAFFGQGTRLTVV.

The gene calls are TRBV6-2 or TRBV6-3 and TRBJ2-5, with D possibly TRBD1 on 6 matching bases. The DNA matches TRBJ2-7 better at its end, which makes the J call doubtful. The germline CDR1 and CDR2 sequences are MNHEY and SVGEGT. The length of the CDR3 is 15 residues. The CDR3 DNA reads TGTGCCAGCATCGACAGGTCGGGGAATCCCTACGAGCAGTACTTC. It is translated as CASIDRSGNPYEQYF.

V usage is TRBV20-1 and J usage is TRBJ2-3; D may match TRBD1 or TRBD2 (5 bases each). Trimming pared 2 bases from V and 0 bases from J, leaving 18 bases between. Germline V gene lookup returns CDR1 DFQATT and CDR2 SNEGSKA (reference sequence). The CDR3 is 17 residues long. The CDR3 loop reads CSARSGGQGVSTDTQYF. The CDR3 nucleotides read TGCAGTGCTAGAAGCGGAGGTCAGGGTGTTAGCACAGATACGCAGTATTTT.

The chain combines TRBV4-3 with TRBJ2-2, with TRBD1 matching over 8 bases. Germline trimming cut 0 bases from V and 1 base from J; bases unmatched to any gene: 1. Germline lookup yields CDR1 LGHNA and CDR2 YSLEER. This CDR3 comprises 16 residues. The CDR3 spells CASSQDGTGNTGELFF. CDR3 DNA sequence: TGCGCCAGCAGCCAAGATGGGACAGGGAACACCGGGGAGCTGTTTTTT.

This clonotype appeared many times. J is TRBJ2-7 and V is TRBV2; maybe TRBD1 (5 bases). From germline, CDR1 is SNHLY and CDR2 FYNNEI. Trimming removed 3 bases from V and 5 bases from J, with 14 bases in between. The CDR3 length is 14 residues. The CDR3 DNA reads as TGTGCCAGCAGTGATCAGCAGGGTCTCCACGAGCAGTACTTC. This encodes CASSDQQGLHEQYF.

This chain links TRBV5-1 with TRBJ2-6, with a possible D match to TRBD2 (6 bases). This CDR3 spans 18 amino acids. V dropped 0 bases and J dropped 1 base, with 14 bases sitting between them. Germline V gene lookup returns CDR1 SGHRS and CDR2 YFSETQ. The CDR3 loop reads CASSLVVAVGSGANVLTF. The DNA of the CDR3 is TGCGCCAGCAGCTTGGTTGTAGCGGTGGGATCTGGGGCCAACGTCCTGACTTTC.

The table lists this clonotype with many counts. One end of the junction does not line up with germline, which may come from a read error. The rearrangement uses TRBV20-1 and TRBJ2-5, with 7 bases matching TRBD2. Germline values: CDR1 DFQATT, CDR2 SNEGSKA (reference sequence). This CDR3 has 18 amino acids. CDR3 bases: TGCAGTGCAAGAGGTGGGAGGGCACGAATTCTCCACCAAGAGACCCAGTACTTC. This gives the protein CSARGGRARILHQETQYF.

This clonotype was observed at least ten times. The chain couples TRBV4-2 to TRBJ2-2, with a possible D match to TRBD1 (6 bases). V shed 1 base and J shed 6 bases, with 12 bases lying between them. The germline V gene encodes CDR1 LGHNA and CDR2 YNFKEQ. The CDR3 runs to 15 residues. CDR3 in amino acids: CASSQVRGGAGELFF. CDR3 bases: TGTGCCAGCAGCCAAGTCAGGGGTGGGGCCGGGGAGCTGTTTTTT.

This clonotype was observed at least ten times. The chain uses TRBV6-5 and TRBJ2-7; D gene unclear. The germline V gene has CDR1 MNHEY and CDR2 SVGAGI. V lost 0 bases and J 5 bases, leaving 17 bases between the germline ends. The CDR3 extends over 16 amino acids. CDR3 amino acids: CASSYSSTGYEDEQYF. The CDR3 DNA follows: TGTGCCAGCAGTTACTCGAGTACCGGGTATGAAGACGAGCAGTACTTC.

The rearrangement links TRBV10-3 to TRBJ1-4; D remains unclear. V was shortened by 4 bases and J by 2 bases, with 5 bases between the two germline ends. Germline CDR1 reads ENHRY; CDR2 reads SYGVKD. This CDR3 region has 13 residues. The CDR3 protein is CAISGQTNEKLFF. The DNA of the CDR3 is TGTGCCATCAGTGGGCAGACTAATGAAAAACTGTTTTTT.

V usage is TRBV3-1 and J usage is TRBJ2-1, with 11 nucleotides matching TRBD2. The CDR3 is 18 amino acids. Germline V CDR1 and CDR2: LGHDT, YNNKEL (reference sequence). The V gene end was trimmed by 1 base and the J gene end by 6 bases; junction bases not matched to a gene: 11. The DNA for the CDR3 is TGTGCCAGCAGCCAAGCAAGGCTAGCGGGGGGTCTGTGCAATGAGCAGTTCTTC. Protein: CASSQARLAGGLCNEQFF.

The chain links TRBV2 to TRBJ2-7, with TRBD1 matching 9 bases. V trimming: 8 bases; J trimming: 3 bases; junction bases outside the gene matches: 14. There are 16 residues in the CDR3. Germline V lookup: CDR1 SNHLY, CDR2 FYNNEI. The CDR3 DNA follows: TGTGCCAGCGGCCTAATACAGGGGGCGCTTCTCTACGAGCAGTACTTC. It codes for CASGLIQGALLYEQYF.

This clonotype has a handful of counts. The chain links TRBV7-2 to TRBJ1-6; 8 nucleotides line up with TRBD1. The CDR3 sequence is 14 residues long. V shed 4 bases and J 8 bases; nucleotides not matched to a gene: 4. CDR1 SGHTA and CDR2 FQGNSA come from the germline V gene. The CDR3 protein is CASSSRTGYSPLHF. Here the CDR3 DNA reads TGTGCCAGCAGCTCAAGGACAGGGTATTCACCCCTCCACTTT.